This entry features one TCR beta chain sequence. The germline V gene encodes CDR1 SGHRS and CDR2 YFSETQ. The CDR3 length is 17 residues. The V end was cut by 5 bases, the J end by 0 bases, with 17 bases between. Starting 14 to 28 days after autologous transplant, ipilimumab 1 mg/kg was given. Through week 26, nivolumab 3 mg/kg IV was given weeks 1, 4, 7, 10, then biweekly. The data were taken from a study of ipilimumab plus nivolumab after autologous stem cell transplantation. On the study more broadly: A median of 8 nivolumab and 5 ipilimumab doses were given. Both relapsed and primary refractory DLBCL were included.

Some clones are missing from TCRdb's copy, which holds only in-frame ones; the method was immunoSEQ multiplex PCR. Among 15,000 or so clones listed, over 75% were seen once. The sequence was collected from a male donor with diffuse large B-cell lymphoma. The genes are TRBV5-1 and TRBJ1-4; TRBD1 is a possible D gene (5 bases). The sequencing used PBMCs, collected in a trial of ipilimumab plus nivolumab as post-transplant consolidation. The CDR3 coding sequence is TGCGCCAGCAGGCGGGGGGAGGGCGTCACAACTAATGAAAAACTGTTTTTT. Translated: CASRRGEGVTTNEKLFF. Using reference TRBV5-1 and TRBJ1-4 for the parts outside the CDR3, the full variable domain is KAGVTQTPRYLIKTRGQQVTLSCSPISGHRSVSWYQQTPGQGLQFLFEYFSETQRNKGNFPGRFSGRQFSNSRSEMNVSTLELGDSALYLCASRRGEGVTTNEKLFFGSGTQLSVL.